One sample yielded the 29 T cell receptor beta chains listed below, sequenced in a study of blood T cell repertoires in COVID-19. TCRdb keeps only in-frame clones here, not all; method: immunoSEQ multiplex PCR. The sample holds fewer than 250,000 clones; about 76% are singletons and the top ten take around 9%. Sequencing was carried out using PBMCs or T cells enriched from blood (not recorded which). These TCRs come from a woman in her 50s with acute COVID-19.

V usage is TRBV4-3 and J usage is TRBJ1-3; D possibly corresponds to TRBD1 (6 bases). The CDR3 extends over 14 amino acids. Trimming removed 2 bases at V and 9 bases at J, with 14 bases between. The germline CDR1 and CDR2 sequences are LGHNA and YSLEER. In DNA, the CDR3 is TGCGCCAGCAGCCAAACACAGGGAGGGGGCACCATATATTTT. This sequence encodes CASSQTQGGGTIYF.

This chain joins TRBV5-4 and TRBJ2-5, with D possibly matching TRBD2 (6 bases). CDR1 SGHNT and CDR2 YYREEE come from the germline V gene (reference sequence). The CDR3 has 15 amino acids. Trimming took off 4 bases at V and 4 bases at J, with 17 bases between the two ends. This chain's CDR3 is CASSPLPGVTETQYF. The DNA of the CDR3 is TGTGCCAGCAGCCCCCTCCCGGGAGTTACAGAGACCCAGTACTTC.

V and J are TRBV7-2 and TRBJ2-2; TRBD1 aligns across 9 bases. CDR3 length equals 17 residues. The germline V gene has CDR1 SGHTA and CDR2 FQGNSA. V trimming: 2 bases; J trimming: 1 base; junction bases outside the gene matches: 5. The CDR3 here is CASSLLPGQGNTGELFF. The CDR3 nucleotides read TGTGCCAGCAGCTTACTCCCGGGACAGGGGAACACCGGGGAGCTGTTTTTT. Using reference TRBV7-2 and TRBJ2-2 for the parts outside the CDR3, the full variable domain is GAGVSQSPSNKVTEKGKDVELRCDPISGHTALYWYRQSLGQGLEFLIYFQGNSAPDKSGLPSDRFSAERTGGSVSTLTIQRTQQEDSAVYLCASSLLPGQGNTGELFFGEGSRLTVL.

The V and J genes are TRBV3-1 (or the pseudogene TRBV3-2) and TRBJ1-2, with 8 bases matching TRBD1. Germline-derived CDR1 and CDR2 are LGHDT and YNNKEL (reference sequence). J lost 4 bases, V lost 4 bases, and 5 bases had no gene match. This CDR3 is 14 amino acids long. This CDR3 reads CASSPRTGIYGYTF. In DNA, the CDR3 is TGTGCCAGCAGCCCTCGGACAGGGATCTATGGCTACACCTTC.

This clone was detected only once. The rearrangement joins TRBV6-5 to TRBJ2-7; 8 bases fit TRBD1. The CDR3 extends over 15 amino acids. The V gene end was trimmed by 2 bases and the J gene end by 2 bases; junction bases not matched to a gene: 5. Germline V lookup: CDR1 MNHEY, CDR2 SVGAGI. The CDR3 nucleotides are TGTGCCAGCAGTTACGGTGGACAGGGCCCCTACGAGCAGTACTTC. Translating gives CASSYGGQGPYEQYF.

The V and J genes are TRBV7-2 and TRBJ2-1, with 8 bases that match TRBD1. The junction had 4 bases not matched to a gene; V was cut back by 0 bases and J by 6 bases. The CDR3 totals 15 residues. Germline CDR1 and CDR2: SGHTA and FQGNSA. CDR3 DNA sequence: TGTGCCAGCAGCTTAGCAACAGGGGGTTTCAATGAGCAGTTCTTC. It codes for CASSLATGGFNEQFF.

V gene TRBV3-1 (or the pseudogene TRBV3-2) combines with J gene TRBJ2-3; possible D gene TRBD1, 5 bases. Trimming cost V 1 base and J 3 bases, with 11 bases left between them. Germline V CDR1 and CDR2: LGHDT, YNNKEL (reference sequence). The CDR3 loop spans 15 amino acids. In DNA, the CDR3 is TGTGCCAGCAGCCAAGCATCAACAGGTACAGATACGCAGTATTTT. Amino acid sequence: CASSQASTGTDTQYF.

This chain joins TRBV4-3 and TRBJ2-1; 10 nucleotides line up with TRBD1. Germline CDR1 reads LGHNA; CDR2 reads YSLEER. J lost 6 bases, V lost 4 bases, and 6 bases had no gene match. CDR3 length: 15 amino acids. The CDR3 nucleotides are TGCGCCAGCAGCCCCGACAGGGGGCGCCTCAATGAGCAGTTCTTC. It specifies CASSPDRGRLNEQFF.

The chain couples TRBV4-3 to TRBJ2-7; the D is unclear. Per the germline V gene, CDR1 is LGHNA and CDR2 is YSLEER. The CDR3 consists of 14 residues. V lost 0 bases and J 1 base, leaving 7 bases between the germline ends. The CDR3 protein is CASSQDVTSYEQYF. In DNA form, the CDR3 reads TGCGCCAGCAGCCAAGATGTAACTTCCTACGAGCAGTACTTC.

The chain uses TRBV7-9 and TRBJ2-7, with D maybe TRBD2 (5 bases). The germline V and J ends were trimmed by 5 bases and 1 base, with 12 bases remaining between them. The CDR3 covers 14 residues. CDR1 is SEHNR, CDR2 FQNEAQ, per germline (reference sequence). CDR3 sequence reads: CASSPEGVSYEQYF. The CDR3 DNA reads TGTGCCAGCAGCCCCGAGGGAGTATCCTACGAGCAGTACTTC. Full variable domain (rest looked up from reference TRBV7-9 and TRBJ2-7): DTGVSQNPRHKITKRGQNVTFRCDPISEHNRLYWYRQTLGQGPEFLTYFQNEAQLEKSRLLSDRFSAERPKGSFSTLEIQRTEQGDSAMYLCASSPEGVSYEQYFGPGTRLTVT.

The V call is TRBV11-2, the J call TRBJ2-2; D may be TRBD2 (7 bases). Per germline, CDR1 SGHAT and CDR2 FQNNGV. V lost 2 bases and J 4 bases, leaving 14 bases between the germline ends. The CDR3 runs to 16 residues. The CDR3 loop reads CASSLMGGLITGELFF. CDR3 bases: TGTGCCAGCAGCTTAATGGGGGGGCTGATCACCGGGGAGCTGTTTTTT.

This CDR3 reads CASRRGTVPYEQYF. The CDR3 DNA reads TGTGCCAGCCGCAGGGGGACAGTCCCGTACGAGCAGTACTTC. The chain combines TRBV28 with TRBJ2-7, with 7 bases matching TRBD1. This CDR3 spans 14 amino acids. V dropped 8 bases and J dropped 4; count of bases not matched to a gene: 11. In germline, CDR1 is MDHEN, CDR2 SYDVKM.

The chain carries TRBV7-9 and TRBJ2-1; D may be TRBD1 (6 bases). The CDR3 has 16 amino acids. CDR1 SEHNR and CDR2 FQNEAQ come from the germline V gene (reference sequence). V lost 5 bases and J lost 0, with 14 bases in between. The CDR3 here is CASSALQGTSYNEQFF. The CDR3 region has the DNA TGTGCCAGCAGCGCCTTACAGGGCACCTCCTACAATGAGCAGTTCTTC.

Of note for this clone: The CDR3 does not end in the conserved phenylalanine or tryptophan, so this is likely a read error. The DNA is omitted, as the CDR3 cannot be located on it reliably, and the CDR3 follows TCRdb's listing. The chain carries TRBV21-1 and TRBJ2-7; the table assigns TRBD1, which was not confirmed against the DNA. TRBV21-1 is recorded as a pseudogene. Counting both end residues, the CDR3 totals 13 amino acids. The CDR3 spells CASSSVKGAGKGS.

This chain joins TRBV11-1 and TRBJ2-7, with TRBD1 matching 7 bases. The germline gives CDR1 SGHAT, CDR2 FQDESV (reference sequence). J was trimmed by 6 bases and V by 4 bases; bases with no gene match: 9. There are 14 residues in the CDR3. The CDR3 sequence is CASSSRGIPAEQYF. In nucleotides, the CDR3 is TGTGCCAGCAGCTCCAGGGGGATCCCAGCCGAGCAGTACTTC.

The rearrangement links TRBV2 to TRBJ1-2, with D possibly being TRBD1 (6 bases). Deletions cut 4 bases from V and 6 bases from J, with 18 bases between. The CDR3 has 15 residues. Germline V gives CDR1 SNHLY, CDR2 FYNNEI. In DNA, the CDR3 is TGTGCCAGCAGTGCAAATGGACAGACTTCCCATGGCTACACCTTC. Amino acids: CASSANGQTSHGYTF.

The J gene is TRBJ2-1, the V gene TRBV11-2; D perhaps matches TRBD2 (5 bases). This CDR3 comprises 14 residues. The V gene lost 6 bases and the J gene lost 5 bases, with 14 bases spanning the gap. From germline, CDR1 is SGHAT and CDR2 FQNNGV. CDR3 coding DNA: TGTGCCAGCAGGCACCCGGGGTACGACAATGAGCAGTTCTTC. Translation gives CASRHPGYDNEQFF.

The rearrangement uses TRBV11-1 and TRBJ2-7, with 10 bases identical to TRBD2. Germline V gene lookup returns CDR1 SGHAT and CDR2 FQDESV (reference sequence). The CDR3 contains 15 residues. V shed 5 bases and J 0 bases; nucleotides not matched to a gene: 4. The CDR3 nucleotides are TGTGCCAGCAGCGGGGGACTAGCGCGCTCCTACGAGCAGTACTTC. Residues: CASSGGLARSYEQYF.

This chain connects TRBV7-9 to TRBJ2-6; TRBD1 might be the D (5 bases). The ends were cut back, 5 bases at V and 0 bases at J, with 20 bases in the middle. CDR3 length equals 19 residues. Germline V gene lookup returns CDR1 SEHNR and CDR2 FQNEAQ (reference sequence). CDR3 sequence reads: CASSPPAQGSSSGANVLTF. CDR3 bases: TGTGCCAGCAGCCCCCCCGCGCAGGGCTCCAGCTCTGGGGCCAACGTCCTGACTTTC.

The chain combines TRBV29-1 with TRBJ2-3; TRBD2 matches 8 bases. Germline CDR1 is SQVTM and CDR2 is ANQGSEA. The CDR3 loop spans 14 amino acids. V lost 3 bases, J lost 4 bases, and 6 bases stayed unmatched. The CDR3 DNA follows: TGCAGCGTTGATCTGGGACTAGGGGCAGATACGCAGTATTTT. Translation: CSVDLGLGADTQYF.

This chain uses TRBV3-1 (or the pseudogene TRBV3-2) with TRBJ1-1, with D unresolved. CDR1 is LGHDT, CDR2 YNNKEL, per germline (reference sequence). Trimming shortened V by 0 bases and J by 2 bases, and 4 bases separated the two germline ends. This CDR3 contains 13 residues. The CDR3 DNA sequence: TGTGCCAGCAGCCAAGACAGAAACACTGAAGCTTTCTTT. Amino acids: CASSQDRNTEAFF.

The rearrangement uses TRBV5-1 and TRBJ2-3; D possibly corresponds to TRBD2 (5 bases). CDR1 and CDR2 from the germline V gene are SGHRS and YFSETQ. This CDR3 has 16 amino acids. V gave up 5 bases and J gave up 3 bases, with 19 bases separating them. The CDR3 spells CASSPLGVGVTDTQYF. CDR3 coding DNA: TGCGCCAGCAGTCCCCTTGGGGTCGGGGTGACAGATACGCAGTATTTT.

The gene calls are TRBV28 and TRBJ1-5; D not certain. Germline V CDR1 and CDR2: MDHEN, SYDVKM. Trimming pared 6 bases from V and 2 bases from J, leaving 11 bases between. This CDR3 is 14 amino acids long. This CDR3 is CASSQTGGNQPQHF. In nucleotides, the CDR3 is TGTGCCAGCAGCCAGACGGGTGGCAATCAGCCCCAGCATTTT.

This clone occurred once. The V gene is TRBV7-6, the J gene TRBJ1-2, with D possibly TRBD1 on 6 matching bases. The CDR3 consists of 15 residues. The germline V and J ends were trimmed by 0 bases and 8 bases, with 16 bases remaining between them. Per the germline V gene, CDR1 is SGHVS and CDR2 is FNYEAQ. The CDR3 nucleotides are TGTGCCAGCAGCTTAGCGGAGGGGGGGCTAGGCGGCTACACCTTC. It specifies CASSLAEGGLGGYTF.

The CDR3: CASSIIGTENEKLFF. Written as DNA, the CDR3 is TGTGCCAGCAGCATCATAGGGACAGAAAATGAAAAACTGTTTTTT. V usage is TRBV11-3 and J usage is TRBJ1-4; 7 bases are a match to TRBD1. Looked up from germline, CDR1 is SGHNT and CDR2 is YENEEA. Trimming cost V 5 bases and J 5 bases; bases outside gene matches: 8. This CDR3 region has 15 residues. Complete variable domain (other parts from reference TRBV11-3 and TRBJ1-4): EAGVVQSPRYKIIEKKQPVAFWCNPISGHNTLYWYLQNLGQGPELLIRYENEEAVDDSQLPKDRFSAERLKGVDSTLKIQPAELGDSAVYLCASSIIGTENEKLFFGSGTQLSVL.

This clone is a singleton in its sample. J is TRBJ1-5 and V is TRBV28; D perhaps matches TRBD1 (5 bases). CDR3 size: 15 residues. From germline, CDR1 is MDHEN and CDR2 SYDVKM. V shed 2 bases and J shed 3 bases, with 11 bases lying between them. As DNA, the CDR3 is TGTGCCAGCAGTTTACGATCAGGGTTCAATCAGCCCCAGCATTTT. It translates to CASSLRSGFNQPQHF. The whole variable domain, filled in from reference TRBV28 and TRBJ1-5, reads DVKVTQSSRYLVKRTGEKVFLECVQDMDHENMFWYRQDPGLGLRLIYFSYDVKMKEKGDIPEGYSVSREKKERFSLILESASTNQTSMYLCASSLRSGFNQPQHFGDGTRLSIL.

This clone was seen a few times. This sequence joins TRBV6-5 and TRBJ1-1, with D unresolved. The CDR3 is 13 residues long. The germline V gene encodes CDR1 MNHEY and CDR2 SVGAGI. V gave up 2 bases and J gave up 3 bases, with 7 bases separating them. CDR3 DNA sequence: TGTGCCAGCAGTTACGAGGCGGACACTGAAGCTTTCTTT. Translating gives CASSYEADTEAFF.

This clone has a single count. The CDR3 spells CASSRQGSGVKNIQYF. As DNA, the CDR3 is TGTGCCAGTTCACGACAGGGGTCCGGAGTCAAAAACATTCAGTACTTC. This sequence joins TRBV2 and TRBJ2-4; 8 bases fit TRBD1. CDR1 is SNHLY, CDR2 FYNNEI, per germline. CDR3 length: 16 residues. V lost 9 bases, J lost 3 bases, and 13 bases stayed unmatched.

This clone was found a few times. Other DNA sequences in this specimen translate into the identical CDR3. The chain links TRBV11-2 to TRBJ1-3, with TRBD1 matching 7 bases. This CDR3 is 15 amino acids long. Germline CDR1 reads SGHAT; CDR2 reads FQNNGV. The trim removed 2 bases at V and 2 bases at J, leaving 3 bases unmatched. CDR3 DNA: TGTGCCAGCAGCTTAATCAGGGGGACTGGAAACACCATATATTTT. This sequence encodes CASSLIRGTGNTIYF.